The T cell receptor beta chain described here comes from a study of Graves' ophthalmopathy and Graves' hyperthyroidism. Across the study: Peripheral blood sampling occurred at initial diagnosis, before any treatment.

The study, taken as a whole, reports: For predicting ophthalmopathy progression, the model had roughly 70% sensitivity and nearly 75% specificity.

In the case of this clonotype: Its antigen is not identified.

The CDR3 runs 15 residues. V was trimmed by 0 bases and J by 2 bases, leaving 11 bases between them. CDR1 is KGHSH, CDR2 LQKENI, per germline. Ophthalmopathy in the donors was of moderate-to-severe activity, with CAS ≥3, NOSPECS ≥4 and duration under 3 months. Exclusion applied to patients with other autoimmune diseases, uncontrolled infections, pregnancy or lactation. TCR beta CDR3 amplification used RNA transcripts. The library came from an HTBI-primed first-round RT-PCR and a second-round multiplex PCR. TCRdb used MiXCR to reprocess the multiplex PCR reads, holding one entry per CDR3 protein. This sample has about half a million distinct CDR3 sequences, with roughly 14% found just once.

The gene calls are TRBV18 and TRBJ2-7; D possibly corresponds to TRBD1 (5 bases). This sequence originates from a woman in her twenties or thirties with Graves' ophthalmopathy. Sequenced: blood. The chain's CDR3 is CASSPPRTPTYEQYF. The DNA of the CDR3 is TGTGCCAGCTCACCACCGCGGACACCTACCTACGAGCAGTACTTC.